One sample yielded the 2 T cell receptor beta chains listed below, sequenced in a study of blood T cells in healthy people across ages. The authors ran a second PCR of about 6 to 12 cycles using a sample-barcoded 5' primer and a J-beta primer mix. TCRdb called the 5' RACE reads again in MiXCR, with one record for every CDR3 protein. Of some 1.6 million distinct CDR3 sequences listed, approximately 32% are singletons. Sample: blood. Every receptor here comes from a woman aged 30 to 39 in good health.

This chain's CDR3 is CSARLHSGGGETQYF. DNA for the CDR3: TGCAGTGCTAGACTGCATAGCGGGGGTGGAGAGACCCAGTACTTC. The J gene is TRBJ2-5, the V gene TRBV20-1, with TRBD2 matching over 9 bases. Germline CDR1 and CDR2: DFQATT and SNEGSKA (reference sequence). Trimming at V came to 2 bases and at J to 4 bases, leaving 8 bases not matched to a gene. The CDR3 has 15 amino acids.

The chain joins TRBV4-1 to TRBJ1-2, with D tentatively TRBD1 (5 bases). The length of the CDR3 is 15 residues. Looked up from germline, CDR1 is MGHRA and CDR2 is YSYEKL. The V gene lost 3 bases and the J gene lost 2 bases, with 13 bases spanning the gap. The CDR3 DNA follows: TGCGCCAGCAGCCAGGGAGGGGCCGGCAACTATGGCTACACCTTC. It translates to CASSQGGAGNYGYTF.